This is a list of T cell receptor beta chains from one sample in a study of blood T cell repertoires in COVID-19. Produced via immunoSEQ multiplex PCR; TCRdb's table is partial and in-frame only. The data contain approximately 290,000 clones, approximately 90% of them singletons. Sequencing was carried out using peripheral blood. These receptors originate from a man aged 25-40 years with acute or convalescent COVID-19. Each CDR3 is given with its conserved first and last residue. D genes are given only for firm matches. Clone size is shown for a subset of rows, as once, few, many or a class of expanded clone.

CDR3,DNA,D,J,size,V
CAWSGGTVNTEAFF,TGTGCCTGGAGTGGAGGGACAGTGAACACTGAAGCTTTCTTT,TRBD1,TRBJ1-1,few,TRBV30
CASSPQGLGDEQFF,TGTGCCAGCTCACCCCAGGGACTAGGGGATGAGCAGTTCTTC,TRBD2,TRBJ2-1,NA,TRBV18
CSVEARLAGVYNEQFF,TGCAGCGTTGAAGCTCGGCTAGCGGGTGTATACAATGAGCAGTTCTTC,TRBD2,TRBJ2-1,NA,TRBV29-1
CASSQGGGSSGNTIYF,TGTGCCAGCAGCCAAGGGGGCGGCAGCTCTGGAAACACCATATATTTT,NA,TRBJ1-3,NA,TRBV3-1/TRBV3-2
CASSYFRTSGGYNEQFF,TGTGCCAGCAGTTACTTTAGGACTAGCGGGGGGTACAATGAGCAGTTCTTC,TRBD2,TRBJ2-1,NA,TRBV6-2/TRBV6-3
CASSLRPGIYGYTF,TGTGCCAGCAGTTTAAGGCCGGGGATTTATGGCTACACCTTC,NA,TRBJ1-2,NA,TRBV28
CASSLQDRRNEAFF,TGCGCCAGCAGTTTACAGGACAGAAGGAATGAAGCTTTCTTT,NA,TRBJ1-1,NA,TRBV10-2
CASSQDLRRGFSDTQYF,TGTGCCAGCAGCCAAGATCTGAGGCGGGGGTTTTCAGATACGCAGTATTTT,TRBD2,TRBJ2-3,NA,TRBV14
CASSYLSGYEQYF,TGCGCCAGCAGCTATTTATCCGGCTACGAGCAGTACTTC,NA,TRBJ2-7,NA,TRBV5-1
CASSLAWSVGEKLFF,TGTGCCAGCAGCCTAGCCTGGAGCGTCGGGGAAAAACTGTTTTTT,NA,TRBJ1-4,NA,TRBV6-5
CASSSLAGGAGELFF,TGTGCCAGCAGCTCGCTAGCGGGAGGGGCCGGGGAGCTGTTTTTT,TRBD2,TRBJ2-2,NA,TRBV5-5
CASSLDSARPQHF,TGTGCCAGCAGTTTAGATAGCGCGCGGCCCCAGCATTTT,NA,TRBJ1-5,NA,TRBV12-3/TRBV12-4
CASSLVTGPFTEAFF,TGCGCCAGCAGCTTGGTAACAGGCCCTTTTACCGAAGCTTTCTTT,NA,TRBJ1-1,NA,TRBV5-1
CASATGTIDEQFF,TGTGCCAGCGCAACCGGGACTATTGACGAGCAGTTCTTC,TRBD2,TRBJ2-1,NA,TRBV12-3/TRBV12-4
CASSLFRGPRTDTNEKLFF,TGTGCCAGCAGCTTATTCCGGGGCCCCCGGACAGACACTAATGAAAAACTGTTTTTT,NA,TRBJ1-4,NA,TRBV7-3
CASSQVASFVYGYTF,TGTGCCAGCAGCCAAGTGGCATCCTTCGTCTATGGCTACACCTTC,NA,TRBJ1-2,NA,TRBV3-1/TRBV3-2
CASSAGRAYEQYF,TGTGCCAGTAGTGCCGGCAGGGCGTACGAGCAGTACTTC,NA,TRBJ2-7,NA,TRBV19
CASSLEGGAGYTF,TGTGCCAGCAGTCTAGAGGGGGGGGCTGGCTACACCTTC,NA,TRBJ1-2,NA,TRBV27
CASRNQQGLGTEAFF,TGTGCCAGCAGAAACCAACAGGGGTTGGGCACTGAAGCTTTCTTT,TRBD1,TRBJ1-1,NA,TRBV28
CAPKGGAQPQHF,TGTGCCCCCAAGGGAGGGGCTCAGCCCCAGCATTTT,NA,TRBJ1-5,NA,TRBV24-1
CASSQDRQQRYGYTF,TGCGCCAGCAGCCAAGATCGCCAACAGCGGTATGGCTACACCTTC,NA,TRBJ1-2,NA,TRBV4-1
CSAGTPNTGELFF,TGCAGCGCCGGGACACCGAACACCGGGGAGCTGTTTTTT,NA,TRBJ2-2,NA,TRBV29-1
CASSPGKSGRIVTDTQYF,TGTGCCAGCAGCCCAGGGAAAAGCGGGAGAATTGTAACAGATACGCAGTATTTT,TRBD2,TRBJ2-3,NA,TRBV3-1/TRBV3-2